A selection of T cell receptor beta chains follows, all from one sample in a study of blood T cells in healthy people across ages. Using its own MiXCR run on the 5' RACE reads, TCRdb lists one record per CDR3 protein. The sample lists under 800,000 distinct CDR3 sequences; roughly two fifths were seen once. The sample consisted of blood. The receptors come from a woman aged 60-75 years in good health. Each CDR3 is given with its conserved first and last residue. The D gene is left open where the match is weak. Some rows have no size entry. The others give once, few or many, or a class for an expanded clone.

v_call	clone_size	d_call	j_call	cdr3_nt	cdr3_aa
TRBV29-1	NA	TRBD2	TRBJ2-3	TGCAGCGTTCGACTAGCGGGGGGGCCGGGGGACACAGATACGCAGTATTTT	CSVRLAGGPGDTDTQYF
TRBV5-1	few	NA	TRBJ2-3	TGCGCCAGCAGAGGTGGGGTGAACACAGATACGCAGTATTTT	CASRGGVNTDTQYF
TRBV6-5	NA	NA	TRBJ1-6	TGTGCCAGCAGTTACTATCGGGACAAAGATAATTCACCCCTCCACTTT	CASSYYRDKDNSPLHF
TRBV20-1	few	NA	TRBJ2-1	TGCAGTGCTAGAGATTATCTGCGGGGTAAAAATGAGCAGTTCTTC	CSARDYLRGKNEQFF
TRBV29-1	NA	NA	TRBJ2-4	TGCAGCGTTGAAGATCAAGGGGGCCCCGGGGGAAACATTCAGTACTTC	CSVEDQGGPGGNIQYF
TRBV11-2	few	NA	TRBJ2-5	TGTGCCAGCATCTATAGGGGCGGGGAGACCCAGTACTTC	CASIYRGGETQYF
TRBV7-2	NA	TRBD2	TRBJ2-7	TGTGTCAGCAGCTCGCTAGCGGGAATCTCCTACGAGCAGTACTTC	CVSSSLAGISYEQYF
TRBV2	NA	TRBD1	TRBJ2-3	TGTGCCAGCAGTGCCCGACAGGGCAATGTTTTTCCTGGGCCGCAGTATTTT	CASSARQGNVFPGPQYF
TRBV12-3/TRBV12-4	few	NA	TRBJ1-1	TGTGCCAGCAACCCGGGACACGGCTACCCTGAAGCTTTCTTT	CASNPGHGYPEAFF
TRBV7-9	NA	NA	TRBJ2-2	TGTGCCAGCAGCTTAGTAAACTTTGCGGCCCGTTCGAACACCGGGGAGCTGTTTTTT	CASSLVNFAARSNTGELFF
TRBV6-2/TRBV6-3	NA	TRBD2	TRBJ2-7	TGTGCCAGCAGCGAACAGGGACTAGACTACGAGCAGTACTTC	CASSEQGLDYEQYF
TRBV7-9	NA	NA	TRBJ1-2	TGTGCCAGCAGCTTACAAAGTTGGTATGGCTACACCTTC	CASSLQSWYGYTF
TRBV20-1	NA	NA	TRBJ1-4	TGCAGTGCTAGAGATAACAAGGGAGGCGGGGAAAAACTGTTTTTT	CSARDNKGGGEKLFF
TRBV12-3/TRBV12-4	NA	NA	TRBJ2-7	TGTGCCAGCAGCAGGCAGTGGGGCGGACTCGAGGAGTGGTCGGACGAGCAGTACTTC	CASSRQWGGLEEWSDEQYF
TRBV6-6	NA	NA	TRBJ1-1	TGTGCCAGTTGGGGGAGGGACACTGAAGCTTTCTTT	CASWGRDTEAFF
TRBV28	few	NA	TRBJ2-2	TGTGCCAGCAGTTTATGGGGGAGAAGCACCGGGGAGCTGTTTTTT	CASSLWGRSTGELFF
TRBV20-1	many	NA	TRBJ2-7	TGCAGTGCTAGGCTATCCAGAAAGGAGGTATCCTACGAGCAGTACTTC	CSARLSRKEVSYEQYF
TRBV9	NA	NA	TRBJ1-1	TGTGCCAGCAGCGCCGACCCGCTCATGAACACTGAAGCTTTCTTT	CASSADPLMNTEAFF
TRBV19	NA	TRBD1	TRBJ2-5	TGCGCCAGTACAGGGGGACCGGGCAGGGACGTCGGGACCCAGTACTTC	CASTGGPGRDVGTQYF
TRBV27	NA	TRBD1	TRBJ2-1	TGTGCCAGCAGTCCAAGGACAGGGCTTGAGCAGTTCTTC	CASSPRTGLEQFF
TRBV7-2	many	TRBD2	TRBJ2-5	TGTGCCAGCAGTTGGACTAGCGGGAGAGGGCGTAGGAATGAGCAGTACTTC	CASSWTSGRGRRNEQYF
TRBV12-3/TRBV12-4	few	NA	TRBJ1-4	TGTGCCAGCAGCCAAAGACGAACTAATGAAAAACTGTTTTTT	CASSQRRTNEKLFF
TRBV7-2	NA	NA	TRBJ2-7	TGTGCCAGCAGCTTAGGGGGCTCTGACATCTACGAGCAGTACTTC	CASSLGGSDIYEQYF
TRBV7-9	few	NA	TRBJ1-6	TGTGCCAGCAAGAGCTCCTATAATTCACCCCTCCACTTT	CASKSSYNSPLHF
TRBV10-3	NA	NA	TRBJ1-5	TGTGCCATCAGCGGACAGAACAATCAGCCCCAGCATTTT	CAISGQNNQPQHF
TRBV6-5	NA	NA	TRBJ1-2	TGTGCCAGCACCAAGGGGAGGTTGTATGGCTACACCTTC	CASTKGRLYGYTF
TRBV20-1	NA	TRBD1	TRBJ1-5	TGCAGTGCTAGAGGGGTCCCGACAGGGGATCAGCCCCAGCATTTT	CSARGVPTGDQPQHF
TRBV6-2/TRBV6-3	NA	NA	TRBJ2-1	TGTGCCAGCAGTTACTCGTCGCGAACCGACAATGAGCAGTTCTTC	CASSYSSRTDNEQFF
TRBV28	many	TRBD1	TRBJ2-3	TGTGCCAGCAGGGGACAGGGCATAGATACGCAGTATTTT	CASRGQGIDTQYF
TRBV7-2	NA	NA	TRBJ2-5	TGTGCCAGCAGCTTAGGGCGAGTAGCAGGGACCCAGTACTTC	CASSLGRVAGTQYF
TRBV6-4	NA	TRBD2	TRBJ2-5	TGTGCCAGCAGTATTACGGGACTAAACTACAATGAGCAGTACTTC	CASSITGLNYNEQYF
TRBV27	NA	NA	TRBJ2-6	TGTGCCAGCAGTTTCCTCAGGGGAGCCGGGGCCAACGTCCTGACTTTC	CASSFLRGAGANVLTF
TRBV12-3/TRBV12-4	few	NA	TRBJ2-7	TGTGCCAGCAGTTTAGCCCAGGGTTTCGAGCAGTACTTC	CASSLAQGFEQYF